This TCR beta chain was obtained from a study of CD8 T cells in ankylosing spondylitis. Whole-study findings and limits: Reportedly, matched ankylosing spondylitis synovial fluid was significantly enriched for disease-linked clones. Disease-linked clones, CD8+, were relatively rare in peripheral blood.

The sample holds many counts of this clonotype. As yet, its antigen is unknown. J was trimmed by 1 base and V by 0 bases; bases with no gene match: 3. The CDR3 is 15 amino acids. CDR1 is DFQATT, CDR2 SNEGSKA, per germline (reference sequence). Each TCR beta library was made by quantitative 5'-RACE that incorporated molecular barcodes. A single record per CDR3 protein comes from TCRdb applying MiXCR to the 5' RACE reads. The sample includes 150,000 or so distinct CDR3 sequences, 9.5% to 13% seen only once; the top ten take about 28%. The rearrangement links TRBV20-1 to TRBJ2-5; 9 nucleotides line up with TRBD1. This receptor was identified in a male donor with ankylosing spondylitis or in good health (not recorded which). Sample: blood, either unsorted or a sorted T cell fraction (not recorded which). The CDR3 DNA follows: TGCAGTGCTAGAGATACAGGGGGCTCCCAAGAGACCCAGTACTTC. As protein: CSARDTGGSQETQYF.